A selection of T cell receptor beta chains follows, all from one sample in a study of cytomegalovirus exposure and HLA in healthy donors. Method: immunoSEQ multiplex PCR; TCRdb's copy keeps in-frame clones and lacks some. The sample lists 100,000 or so clones; around 62% were seen once. Specimen: PBMCs. The receptors come from a woman aged 25-40 years in good health and CMV-seropositive. CDR3s include the opening cysteine and the closing phenylalanine or tryptophan. D genes are given only for firm matches. For some rows the clone size is stated as once, few or many, or as a class when expanded; others skip it.

CDR3aa	CDR3nt	v_gene	j_gene	d_gene	abundance
CASSPGAPKVTDTQYF	TGTGCCAGCTCACCGGGGGCCCCGAAAGTCACAGATACGCAGTATTTT	TRBV18	TRBJ2-3	.	.
CASSLDPGKSSGANVLTF	TGTGCCAGCAGCTTGGATCCGGGGAAGAGCTCTGGGGCCAACGTCCTGACTTTC	TRBV5-6	TRBJ2-6	.	.
CSAPWGRGYPF	TGCAGTGCCCCGTGGGGAAGGGGCTACCCCTTC	TRBV20-1	TRBJ1-2	.	.
CASSQTLAGGPYNEQFF	TGCGCCAGCAGCCAAACGCTAGCGGGGGGACCCTACAATGAGCAGTTCTTC	TRBV4-1	TRBJ2-1	TRBD2	.
CSVEERVRSPLHF	TGCAGCGTTGAGGAGCGGGTCCGGTCACCCCTCCACTTT	TRBV29-1	TRBJ1-6	.	.
CASSALEAYGYTF	TGTGCCAGCTCAGCGTTGGAAGCGTATGGCTACACCTTC	TRBV18	TRBJ1-2	.	.
CASSHDSHSYEQYF	TGCGCCAGCAGCCATGACAGCCACTCCTACGAGCAGTACTTC	TRBV4-1	TRBJ2-7	.	few
CASSTSRFEQFF	TGTGCCAGTAGTACCTCGAGATTTGAGCAGTTCTTC	TRBV19	TRBJ2-1	.	.
CASSPGLFDPETQYF	TGCGCCAGCAGCCCGGGACTATTTGACCCGGAGACCCAGTACTTC	TRBV5-1	TRBJ2-5	TRBD2	many
CASSGTGDVEQFF	TGTGCCAGCTCTGGGACAGGGGATGTTGAGCAGTTCTTC	TRBV6-1	TRBJ2-1	TRBD1	.
CASSVRLANTGELFF	TGTGCCAGCAGTGTTAGACTTGCGAACACCGGGGAGCTGTTTTTT	TRBV2	TRBJ2-2	.	.
CASSGGSYEQYF	TGTGCCAGCTCAGGCGGCTCCTACGAGCAGTACTTC	TRBV18	TRBJ2-7	.	.
CASRFTGYEQYF	TGTGCCAGCAGGTTTACTGGCTACGAGCAGTACTTC	TRBV6-6	TRBJ2-7	.	few
CASGLLPQEPQHF	TGTGCTAGTGGTTTGTTACCACAAGAGCCCCAGCATTTT	TRBV12-5	TRBJ1-5	.	.
CASSIGTGFRIQYF	TGTGCCAGTAGTATAGGGACGGGGTTCCGCATTCAGTACTTC	TRBV19	TRBJ2-4	.	.
CASSPETGGKQTQYF	TGTGCCAGCAGCCCGGAGACGGGGGGCAAGCAGACCCAGTACTTC	TRBV7-8	TRBJ2-5	.	.
CASSLAGGGTEAFF	TGTGCCAGCAGCTTAGCCGGGGGGGGGACTGAAGCTTTCTTT	TRBV7-6	TRBJ1-1	.	.
CASSYRGNYGKNIQYF	TGTGCCAGCAGTTACCGAGGAAATTACGGCAAAAACATTCAGTACTTC	TRBV6-5	TRBJ2-4	.	.
CASSPTFGSGIYEQYF	TGTGCCAGCAGCCCTACTTTTGGCAGCGGCATTTACGAGCAGTACTTC	TRBV14	TRBJ2-7	.	.
CASSGGLAGTFGTIYF	TGTGCCAGCAGTGGGGGACTGGCAGGGACCTTTGGCACCATATATTTT	TRBV6-1	TRBJ1-3	.	.
CASSNNRGGYTF	TGTGCCAGCAGCAATAACAGGGGTGGCTACACCTTC	TRBV7-3	TRBJ1-2	TRBD1	few
CASSQEQGYNEQFF	TGCGCCAGCAGCCAAGAACAGGGCTACAATGAGCAGTTCTTC	TRBV4-3	TRBJ2-1	.	few
CSARVGCEAFF	TGCAGTGCTAGGGTCGGGTGCGAAGCTTTCTTT	TRBV20-1	TRBJ1-1	.	.
CASKFGGGRRTEAFF	TGTGCCAGCAAGTTCGGCGGCGGCCGCCGGACTGAAGCTTTCTTT	TRBV28	TRBJ1-1	.	.
CSSSSQSTEAFF	TGTTCCAGCAGCTCCCAATCCACTGAAGCTTTCTTT	TRBV7-9	TRBJ1-1	.	.
CASSNLAGGPGEQYF	TGTGCCAGCAGTAATCTAGCGGGGGGTCCAGGGGAGCAGTACTTC	TRBV6-5	TRBJ2-7	TRBD2	.
CASSVGTTFYGYTF	TGTGCCAGCAGTGTGGGTACTACCTTTTATGGCTACACCTTC	TRBV2	TRBJ1-2	.	.
CASSQERGRVNEQYF	TGCGCCAGCAGCCAAGAAAGGGGCAGGGTGAACGAGCAGTACTTC	TRBV4-3	TRBJ2-7	.	.
CATGDRRGDNEQFF	TGTGCCACAGGAGATAGGAGGGGAGACAATGAGCAGTTCTTC	TRBV25-1	TRBJ2-1	.	.
CASSPSGDWQPQHF	TGTGCCAGCTCACCATCAGGGGATTGGCAGCCCCAGCATTTT	TRBV18	TRBJ1-5	.	.
CASSVLPGTENTEAFF	TGTGCCAGCAGCGTTTTGCCCGGGACAGAGAACACTGAAGCTTTCTTT	TRBV9	TRBJ1-1	TRBD1	few
CASTISTAGLNTEAFF	TGTGCCAGCACCATCTCGACGGCAGGGTTGAACACTGAAGCTTTCTTT	TRBV7-9	TRBJ1-1	.	.
CASSFRRDRSSYNEQFF	TGTGCCAGCAGTTTCCGACGGGACAGGAGCTCCTACAATGAGCAGTTCTTC	TRBV27	TRBJ2-1	TRBD1	.
CATSSGGADNEQFF	TGTGCCACCTCTAGCGGGGGGGCCGACAATGAGCAGTTCTTC	TRBV7-3	TRBJ2-1	TRBD2	.
CASRHGQVNTEAFF	TGTGCCAGCAGACACGGACAGGTGAACACTGAAGCTTTCTTT	TRBV5-6	TRBJ1-1	TRBD1	few
CASSLAGTGGNIQYF	TGTGCCAGCAGCTTAGCCGGGACAGGGGGCAACATTCAGTACTTC	TRBV11-1	TRBJ2-4	TRBD1	.
CASSPDRVTFQPQHF	TGTGCCAGTAGTCCAGACAGGGTTACGTTTCAGCCCCAGCATTTT	TRBV19	TRBJ1-5	TRBD1	.
CASSPTGIDTQYF	TGTGCCAGCTCACCTACAGGGATAGATACGCAGTATTTT	TRBV18	TRBJ2-3	.	.
CASSLSGGWDTQYF	TGTGCCAGCAGCTTGAGCGGGGGTTGGGATACGCAGTATTTT	TRBV7-9	TRBJ2-3	TRBD2	few
CASSMTHRGTGGREKLFF	TGTGCCAGTAGTATGACCCACCGTGGGACAGGGGGCCGAGAAAAACTGTTTTTT	TRBV19	TRBJ1-4	TRBD1	.
CASSSLAGWNNEQFF	TGTGCCAGCAGCTCCCTAGCGGGGTGGAACAATGAGCAGTTCTTC	TRBV11-2	TRBJ2-1	TRBD2	.
CASTRGSSGNTIYF	TGTGCCAGCACCCGAGGGAGCTCTGGAAACACCATATATTTT	TRBV6-1	TRBJ1-3	.	.
CASSRDRVGNGYGYTF	TGTGCCAGCAGTCGGGACAGGGTAGGGAACGGCTATGGCTACACCTTC	TRBV2	TRBJ1-2	TRBD1	few
CASTGIYTIYF	TGCGCCAGCACCGGGATTTACACCATATATTTT	TRBV10-2	TRBJ1-3	.	.
CASSIQVFSYGYTF	TGTGCCAGTAGTATTCAAGTGTTTAGCTATGGCTACACCTTC	TRBV19	TRBJ1-2	.	.
CASRREVRQSSYNEQFF	TGCGCCAGCCGTCGGGAGGTGAGACAAAGCTCCTACAATGAGCAGTTCTTC	TRBV5-1	TRBJ2-1	TRBD2	few
CASSLSGVQETQYF	TGCGCCAGCAGCTTGTCCGGAGTACAAGAGACCCAGTACTTC	TRBV5-1	TRBJ2-5	.	.
CASSVRGGSLYEQYF	TGTGCCAGCAGCGTTCGGGGGGGTTCCCTTTACGAGCAGTACTTC	TRBV5-4	TRBJ2-7	TRBD2	few
CASSRLGGSSGAKNIQYF	TGCGCCAGCAGCCGCCTAGGTGGAAGTAGCGGGGCCAAAAACATTCAGTACTTC	TRBV4-1	TRBJ2-4	TRBD2	.
CASSLYQGMGPYGYTF	TGTGCCAGCAGCTTATACCAGGGGATGGGACCCTATGGCTACACCTTC	TRBV7-2	TRBJ1-2	.	.
CASSYVAGTEAFF	TGTGCCAGCAGTTACGTCGCAGGCACTGAAGCTTTCTTT	TRBV6-5	TRBJ1-1	.	.
CASSYSRGNTDTQYF	TGTGCCAGCAGTTACTCCAGGGGAAACACAGATACGCAGTATTTT	TRBV6-5	TRBJ2-3	.	.
CASSQAGQVTDTQYF	TGCGCCAGCAGCCAAGCGGGACAGGTCACAGATACGCAGTATTTT	TRBV4-3	TRBJ2-3	TRBD1	.
CASSLWGATNEKLFF	TGTGCCAGCAGCCTTTGGGGGGCAACTAATGAAAAACTGTTTTTT	TRBV6-5	TRBJ1-4	.	.
CASSQRTSWTGGSSSYNEQFF	TGTGCCAGCAGCCAACGTACCTCCTGGACAGGGGGTAGTAGCTCCTACAATGAGCAGTTCTTC	TRBV4-2	TRBJ2-1	TRBD1	once
CASRGGPQHF	TGTGCCAGCAGGGGGGGGCCCCAGCATTTT	TRBV6-1	TRBJ1-5	.	few
CASSLARTPKVQFF	TGCGCCAGCAGCTTGGCCCGGACTCCGAAGGTGCAGTTCTTC	TRBV5-1	TRBJ2-1	.	.